This T cell receptor (beta chain) came from a study of cytomegalovirus exposure and HLA in healthy donors. Study-level background: A later analysis reported the 95 to 150 validation repertoires used the same platform as the approximately 670 first-cohort repertoires. Study-level results: The study listed roughly 160 cytomegalovirus-associated TCR beta chains.

The donors formed part of the roughly 120-subject validation cohort, distinct from the roughly 700-subject first cohort. As concerns this clone: The antigen is unknown.

Repertoires were generated with immunoSEQ multiplex PCR, while TCRdb's copy carries only in-frame clones and drops some. The table has tens of thousands of clones, around 95% seen once. There are 14 residues in the CDR3. V dropped 9 bases and J dropped 0; count of bases not matched to a gene: 5. Germline CDR1 SGHRS, CDR2 YFSETQ. The sample comprised PBMCs. This sequence joins TRBV5-1 and TRBJ2-3; the match to TRBD2 covers 9 bases. The receptor was isolated from a young man in good health and CMV-seropositive. The chain's CDR3 is CATQTSGSTDTQYF. The CDR3, as DNA: TGCGCCACCCAGACTAGCGGTAGCACAGATACGCAGTATTTT.